Listed below are T cell receptor beta chains from one sample, sequenced in a study of shared clonotypes between healthy human individuals. The assay was immunoSEQ multiplex PCR, and TCRdb's table has in-frame clones only and misses some. The data contain around 500,000 clones, about 84% of them singletons. The sequenced material came from PBMCs. These receptors came from a woman aged 40 to 55 in good health. Some clones in this sample may be carry-over from other donors' samples. Each CDR3 is given with its conserved first and last residue. D genes are given only for firm matches. Size is omitted from some rows. Given values are once, few, many or a class for expanded clones.

abundance	j_gene	v_gene	d_gene	CDR3nt	CDR3aa
NA	TRBJ2-1	TRBV11-3	TRBD2	TGTGCCAGCAACAGCGGGAGCGTCAACAATGAGCAGTTCTTC	CASNSGSVNNEQFF
once	TRBJ1-1	TRBV7-2	NA	TGTGCCAGCAGCTTACAGGGGATGGACACTGAAGCTTTCTTT	CASSLQGMDTEAFF
few	TRBJ1-2	TRBV7-2	NA	TGTGCCAGCAGCTACGCAGCTAGCTATGGCTACACCTTC	CASSYAASYGYTF
NA	TRBJ2-1	TRBV6-5	TRBD2	TGTGCCAGCAGTTACTTCACGGGAGGGCCAAACAATGAGCAGTTCTTC	CASSYFTGGPNNEQFF
NA	TRBJ2-7	TRBV6-6	NA	TGTGCCAGCAGTTACTCGGAGCGAAGGGAGCAGTACTTC	CASSYSERREQYF
NA	TRBJ2-7	TRBV5-1	TRBD1	TGCGCCAGCAGCTTGGGGGGACAGGGACAATACTTC	CASSLGGQGQYF
once	TRBJ1-2	TRBV28	NA	TGTGCCAGCAGTCGGGCAGGGGCCTATGGCTACACCTTC	CASSRAGAYGYTF
NA	TRBJ2-3	TRBV18	NA	TGTGCCAGCTCACGGGACAGCACAGATACGCAGTATTTT	CASSRDSTDTQYF
NA	TRBJ2-5	TRBV28	TRBD2	TGTGCCAGCAGTTCCCTCGGACTAGCAGGAGAGACCCAGTACTTC	CASSSLGLAGETQYF
NA	TRBJ2-5	TRBV7-2	NA	TGTGCCAGCAGCTCTGGAACTAAGGAGGAGACCCAGTACTTC	CASSSGTKEETQYF
NA	TRBJ2-6	TRBV27	NA	TGTGCCAGCATATACAGGATGACCTACTCTGGGGCCAACGTCCTGACTTTC	CASIYRMTYSGANVLTF
NA	TRBJ2-3	TRBV13	NA	TGTGCCAGCAGCTTAGGCTTCGCGGGAAGCCACACAGATACGCAGTATTTT	CASSLGFAGSHTDTQYF
NA	TRBJ2-7	TRBV4-2	NA	TGTGCCAGCAGCCAGCGAGACGGCGAGCAGTACTTC	CASSQRDGEQYF
once	TRBJ2-7	TRBV28	NA	TGTGCCAGCAGTTTACCAGGGTTCGAGCAGTACTTC	CASSLPGFEQYF
few	TRBJ1-1	TRBV7-3	TRBD1	TGTGCCAGCAGCCCGGACAGGGGGCGATACACTGAAGCTTTCTTT	CASSPDRGRYTEAFF
NA	TRBJ1-4	TRBV28	NA	TGTGCCAGCAGTATGATTTATTTGGGATGGCATAATGAAAAACTGTTTTTT	CASSMIYLGWHNEKLFF
NA	TRBJ1-2	TRBV6-1	NA	TGTGCCATCAGTGCAGACCCCAACTATGGCTACACCTTC	CAISADPNYGYTF
NA	TRBJ2-3	TRBV27	TRBD2	TGTGCCAGCAGCCAAGAGCGGGAGGCCTCAGATACGCAGTATTTT	CASSQEREASDTQYF
NA	TRBJ2-7	TRBV18	TRBD2	TGTGCCAGCTCTCCCCAGGGGACTAGCGGGTCCTACTACGAGCAGTACTTC	CASSPQGTSGSYYEQYF
NA	TRBJ1-1	TRBV28	TRBD1	TGTGCCAGCAAAAAGACAGGGGGCAGCACTGAAGCTTTCTTT	CASKKTGGSTEAFF
few	TRBJ1-3	TRBV5-6	NA	TGTGCCAGCAGCTTTACCACCCGGGGAAACTCTGGAAACACCATATATTTT	CASSFTTRGNSGNTIYF
NA	TRBJ1-1	TRBV5-4	NA	TGTGCCAGCAGCTTGTGGGGGACGGGAGCTTTCTTT	CASSLWGTGAFF
many	TRBJ2-2	TRBV2	NA	TGTGCCAGCAGTGAAGCAGTGACCACCGGGGAGCTGTTTTTT	CASSEAVTTGELFF
many	TRBJ2-2	TRBV7-2	NA	TGTGCCAGCAGCTTAGGGTCAAACGGGGAGCTGTTTTTT	CASSLGSNGELFF
NA	TRBJ2-7	TRBV14	TRBD2	TGTGCCAGCAGCCCTACTAGCCCCGCTAGCGGGAGGGCTTACGAGCAGTACTTC	CASSPTSPASGRAYEQYF
NA	TRBJ2-1	TRBV10-2	TRBD2	TGCGCCAGCAGTGACCGGGAGGGCCTCTTCAATGAGCAGTTCTTC	CASSDREGLFNEQFF
NA	TRBJ2-3	TRBV29-1	NA	TGCAGCGTTGAATCCTCTAGCACAGATACGCAGTATTTT	CSVESSSTDTQYF
NA	TRBJ1-1	TRBV7-2	NA	TGTGCCAGCAGCTTTAGAATACAGGGCACTGAAGCTTTCTTT	CASSFRIQGTEAFF
NA	TRBJ2-1	TRBV5-4	NA	TGTGCCAGCAGCCCCGGGGGTTCCGGGTCCTACAATGAGCAGTTCTTC	CASSPGGSGSYNEQFF
NA	TRBJ2-1	TRBV6-1	TRBD1	TGTGCCAGCAGTGATCGGCAGGGGGCGTGGAATGAGCAGTTCTTC	CASSDRQGAWNEQFF
NA	TRBJ1-2	TRBV19	NA	TGTGCCAGTAGTCCCGACAGCTCGTATGGCTACACCTTC	CASSPDSSYGYTF
NA	TRBJ1-4	TRBV27	NA	TGTGCCAGTAGCCTCAGGGGTGCTAATGAAAAACTGTTTTTT	CASSLRGANEKLFF
NA	TRBJ1-2	TRBV2	NA	TGTGCCAGCAGGGGAGGGGTTTTTGGCTACACCTTC	CASRGGVFGYTF
NA	TRBJ2-7	TRBV18	NA	TGTGCCAGCTCAACAGAGACCTACGAGCAGTACTTC	CASSTETYEQYF
NA	TRBJ2-5	TRBV28	NA	TGTGCCAGCAGTCCCGGACCCCTTATGGAGACCCAGTACTTC	CASSPGPLMETQYF
NA	TRBJ1-3	TRBV10-1	NA	TGCGCCAGCAGTGAGTCGGGTGGACAAGGAAACACCATATATTTT	CASSESGGQGNTIYF
NA	TRBJ2-1	TRBV7-9	TRBD2	TGTGCCAGCAGCCGCTCAAGCGGGAGTAGGGATGAGCAGTTCTTC	CASSRSSGSRDEQFF
NA	TRBJ1-4	TRBV27	NA	TGTGCCAGCAGTTTACACAGGAGTAATGAAAAACTGTTTTTT	CASSLHRSNEKLFF
once	TRBJ2-7	TRBV5-1	TRBD1	TGCGCCAGCAGCGGGGACAGACAAGACTACGAGCAGTACTTC	CASSGDRQDYEQYF
NA	TRBJ1-2	TRBV9	NA	TGTGCCAGCAGCGTAGGACCGGGACACCGAGCTAACTATGGCTACACCTTC	CASSVGPGHRANYGYTF
NA	TRBJ2-2	TRBV6-4	NA	TGTGCCAGCAGCATGGGACTGAACACCGGGGAGCTGTTTTTT	CASSMGLNTGELFF
NA	TRBJ2-7	TRBV7-9	NA	TGTGCCAGCAGCTTAGGACTAGTAGCGTACGAGCAGTACTTC	CASSLGLVAYEQYF
once	TRBJ1-5	TRBV28	NA	TGTGCCAGCAGTTTACACGGGACAAATCAGCCCCAGCATTTT	CASSLHGTNQPQHF
NA	TRBJ2-5	TRBV11-2	NA	TGTGCCAGCAGCTGGGGATTTACTGGAGAGACCCAGTACTTC	CASSWGFTGETQYF
NA	TRBJ1-5	TRBV6-5	NA	TGTGCCAGCAGTTACTCCGCAGGGGACATTCAGCCCCAGCATTTT	CASSYSAGDIQPQHF
NA	TRBJ1-1	TRBV29-1	NA	TGCAGCGTTGTCCTAACCAGGGGTGGGATTGAAGCTTTATTT	CSVVLTRGGIEALF
NA	TRBJ2-7	TRBV4-2	TRBD2	TGTGCCAGCAGCCAAGATCACTCGCGGGAGGTAGAAGCCGCCTACGAGCAGTACTTC	CASSQDHSREVEAAYEQYF
once	TRBJ2-7	TRBV2	TRBD2	TGTGCCAGCAGTGAGAGTCTAGCGGGAGTTGCCTACGAGCAGTACTTC	CASSESLAGVAYEQYF
NA	TRBJ2-3	TRBV27	TRBD2	TGTGCCAGCAGTTTTTCTAGCGGAGGTACTAGCACAGATACGCAGTATTTT	CASSFSSGGTSTDTQYF
NA	TRBJ2-3	TRBV5-1	NA	TGCGCCAGCAGCCCGATGAGCACAGATACGCAGTATTTT	CASSPMSTDTQYF
NA	TRBJ1-1	TRBV18	NA	TGTGCCAGCTCACCTTGGGAGACCCTTGAAGCTTTCTTT	CASSPWETLEAFF
NA	TRBJ2-4	TRBV4-2	NA	TGTGCCAGCAGCCATGGCCGCAGGGGTGCCAAAAACATTCAGTACTTC	CASSHGRRGAKNIQYF
NA	TRBJ1-4	TRBV28	NA	TGTGCCAGCAGCCTGGGGGTCAGGGTCAGGGCTGGTGAAAAACTGTTTTTT	CASSLGVRVRAGEKLFF
NA	TRBJ1-5	TRBV2	NA	TGTGCCAGCAGATTGTACGGAGGTCTTGAGCCCCAGCATTTT	CASRLYGGLEPQHF
NA	TRBJ2-7	TRBV29-1	TRBD1	TGCAGCGTTGAAGTCCAGGGGGATTATGAGCAGTACTTC	CSVEVQGDYEQYF
NA	TRBJ1-1	TRBV18	TRBD1	TGTGCCAGCTCAACGGACAGGGACACTGAAGCTTTCTTT	CASSTDRDTEAFF
NA	TRBJ1-5	TRBV5-1	NA	TGCGCCAGCAGCTTGGGAGTTACAGGCAATCAGCCCCAGCATTTT	CASSLGVTGNQPQHF
NA	TRBJ2-2	TRBV19	TRBD2	TGTGCCAGTAGTATCCTAGCGGCCAATACCGGGGAGCTGTTTTTT	CASSILAANTGELFF
NA	TRBJ2-7	TRBV27	TRBD1	TGTGCCAGCAGTTTAGGTGGGACAGTCCGCGAGCAGTACTTC	CASSLGGTVREQYF